This T cell receptor beta chain was sequenced in a study of T cells in women clearing cervical HPV infection (dated by TCRdb to between 2018 and 2020). Looking at the study overall: Cases were 25 women with histologically confirmed HPV16-related CIN3 or worse, including a couple of invasive cancers. Controls were some 26 women whose single incident HPV16 infection cleared within 12 months without precancer or cancer developing. Blood from cases was collected at the visit where the lesion was first found, while blood from controls was collected once the infection could no longer be detected. For cases, a median interval of about 140 days, with an interquartile range of 90 to 200 days, was observed between lesion detection and blood sampling. HLA typing was available for only a few women, so HLA type could not be excluded as a confounder. Nested within Costa Rica's Guanacaste HPV Natural History Study, an exploratory proof-of-principle case-control study compared TCR repertoires across cervical HPV16 outcomes. Cases were matched to controls by age within five years and by the year the sample was collected. Cases had a median age of roughly 35 years compared with 37 to 40 for controls, and baseline characteristics showed no significant differences between the groups. In the parent cohort, approximately 9,900 women aged 18 or older were enrolled in Guanacaste, Costa Rica, during about 1993 to 1995 and then followed for 7 to 8 years. Quality controls consisted of five blinded duplicates per group, for a total of roughly 60 samples made up of approximately 50 participants and around ten replicates. Paper-wide results and their limitations: Because the number of T cells in each sample was unknown, differences in richness could reflect differing T-cell content rather than repertoire biology. Across sequencing depths, CIN3+ cases showed significantly higher TCR repertoire richness than controls, but evenness did not differ between the groups. Cases were distinguished from controls with an estimated AUC of approximately 0.8 by random forest classifiers combining richness and V gene abundances. Whether associations preceded infection or resulted from infection could not be shown with the cross-sectional design, and effector/memory subsets and HPV-specific T cells were not isolated.

A note on this clone: There is no known antigen for this receptor.

Every participant had a single incident cervical HPV16 infection, and women with prevalent HPV16 infections were excluded. Cervical HPV DNA was detected by MY09/MY11 PCR, and genotyping was performed by dot-blot hybridization. Fifteen mL of heparinized blood were centrifuged, and the buffy coat was aliquoted, frozen at -30°C, then stored at -80°C. Genomic DNA was extracted from buffy coat specimens using QIAGEN kits. TCR beta CDR3 regions were amplified by multiplex PCR from an average of 1200 ng genomic DNA per sample using the immunoSEQ assay. To correct primer bias, the assay used a complete synthetic TCR repertoire to set an amplification baseline. The amplicons were sequenced on the Illumina platform. The paper's processing steps were these. Error correction of the sequences involved clustering with frequency ratios plus a modified nearest-neighbor algorithm, after which the sequences were analyzed in the immunoSEQ Analyzer using IMGT gene definitions. TCR richness and evenness were averaged over 20 rarefaction repeats at each rarefaction depth, excluding samples with fewer sequences than the depth. Wilcoxon rank sum tests with FDR correction were used to compare V, D and J gene relative abundances between the groups. For the blinded duplicates, the intraclass correlation was around 95% for TCR richness and averaged about 76% across 70 or so gene segments. TCRdb carries this immuneACCESS record with in-frame sequences only. Its versions omit some clonotypes, under half of them owing to an unresolved V gene in the studies checked, with the rest unexplained. V and J calls and clone size come straight from that table; D and trimming were deduced from the DNA. The table for this sample records approximately 35,000 clones. The top ten constitute roughly 1.5% of the sample.

This receptor was identified in a woman aged 18 to 75 with a cervical HPV16 infection that either progressed to CIN3+ or cleared (not recorded which). The sequenced material came from blood buffy coat.

Here the CDR3 is given as CASIRRGGGNTEAFF. The part of the CDR3 DNA that was read is TGTGCCAGCATAAGGAGGGGAGGGGGGAACACTGAA. The chain uses TRBV2 and TRBJ1-1; the D segment could be TRBD1, given 6 matching bases. The DNA ends 3 residues before the CDR3 does, and the rest of the CDR3 is filled in from the germline J gene. V is reduced by 7 bases and J by 1 base, leaving a spacing of 16 bases between them. CDR3 length: 15 amino acids, cysteine to phenylalanine. Of the CDR3's DNA, 36 bases were read; they are in frame from base 1. From the germline V gene, CDR1 is SNHLY and CDR2 is FYNNEI.